This TCR beta chain originates from a study of blood T cell repertoires in COVID-19. Study-level information: Whether acute or convalescent, the COVID-19 samples came from the United States, Italy and Spain.

This clone has just one count. Germline CDR1 and CDR2: SGDLS and YYNGEE. V was pared by 0 bases and J by 3 bases, with 12 bases between. The CDR3 runs to 15 residues. Authors' analysis steps: Counts of nucleated cells, estimated from reference gene primer amplification, were obtained. Only in-frame clones appear in the TCRdb table, and some are missing; sequencing was by immunoSEQ multiplex PCR. V and J calls and clone size are as listed in that table; D and trimming were resolved from the DNA. The sample yields 80,000 to 95,000 clones, more than 80% seen once. The clonotype comes from a man older than 75 with COVID-19, enrolled during active disease. The sequencing sample was made of peripheral blood. The chain has TRBV9 and TRBJ1-2; tentatively, D is TRBD1 (5 bases). The CDR3: CASSVEEGADYGYTF. The CDR3 bases are TGTGCCAGCAGCGTAGAAGAAGGGGCTGACTATGGCTACACCTTC.